This T cell receptor beta chain stems from a study of T cell repertoires in cytomegalovirus infection. Study-level information: CMV infection and matching HLA type were both indicated by public TCR beta signatures. General study points: Dominating the ex vivo response were TCR beta clonotypes that were CMV-specific and HLA-C-restricted.

V lost 3 bases and J lost 1, with 13 bases in between. The germline V gene encodes CDR1 SGHTA and CDR2 FQGNSA. This CDR3 spans 16 amino acids. Using its own MiXCR run on the reads, TCRdb lists one record per CDR3 protein. The sample carries about 320,000 distinct CDR3 sequences, approximately 9.5% recorded once. This clonotype was detected many times. The target antigen is unknown. The chain recombines TRBV7-2 with TRBJ2-4, with a weak D call TRBD2 (5 bases). Sequenced input: PBMCs. This sequence originates from a human donor in good health (CMV status not recorded). Some clones in this sample may be carry-over from other donors' samples. CDR3 in amino acids: CASSFGGPQAKNIQYF. Here the CDR3 DNA reads TGTGCCAGCAGCTTCGGAGGCCCTCAGGCCAAAAACATTCAGTACTTC.